Below, 10 T cell receptor beta chains from the same sample are listed, as sequenced in a study of spatial heterogeneity in lung cancer. The time point was: sample taken at primary tumor resection. TCRdb re-derived calls from the 5' RACE reads in MiXCR, one entry per CDR3 protein. Here the sample spans some 80,000 distinct CDR3 sequences, around 7.8% being singletons. Sample: PBMCs, taken at surgery. The receptors were gathered from a male donor with early-stage non-small cell lung cancer.

This clonotype was counted at least ten times. This sequence joins TRBV7-8 and TRBJ2-2; 8 bases fit TRBD2. Germline V lookup: CDR1 SGHVS, CDR2 FQNEAQ. The CDR3 runs 13 residues. The V segment lost 1 base and the J segment 11 bases; nucleotides outside the gene matches: 3. CDR3 residues: CASSLVAGGELFF. CDR3 nucleotides: TGTGCCAGCAGCTTAGTCGCGGGAGGAGAGCTGTTTTTT.

The V and J genes are TRBV11-1 and TRBJ2-6; D gene unclear. Deletions cut 3 bases from V and 1 base from J, with 10 bases between. Germline CDR1 is SGHAT and CDR2 is FQDESV (reference sequence). CDR3 length: 16 residues. The CDR3, as DNA: TGTGCCAGCAGCTTCGATGGGCTGTCTGGGGCCAACGTCCTGACTTTC. Translated, it gives CASSFDGLSGANVLTF.

This clonotype has only a few counts. The CDR3: CASSSLGTDTQYF. The CDR3 DNA follows: TGTGCCAGCAGTAGCCTTGGCACAGATACGCAGTATTTT. The V and J genes are TRBV27 and TRBJ2-3; no reliable D call. Deletions cut 5 bases from V and 1 base from J, with 7 bases between. Germline V lookup: CDR1 MNHEY, CDR2 SMNVEV (reference sequence). The CDR3 length is 13 residues.

This clonotype was seen repeatedly, ten times or more. The genes are TRBV6-2 or TRBV6-3 and TRBJ1-1; D ambiguous. The CDR3 length is 13 residues. Trimming took off 2 bases at V and 0 bases at J, with 4 bases between the two ends. Germline V gene sequence: CDR1 MNHEY, CDR2 SVGEGT. CDR3 region: CASSYPVNTEAFF. The CDR3, as DNA: TGTGCCAGCAGTTACCCAGTGAACACTGAAGCTTTCTTT.

This clonotype was picked up a small number of times. The rearrangement links TRBV24-1 to TRBJ1-2, with TRBD1 identical over 10 bases. The germline CDR1 and CDR2 sequences are KGHDR and SFDVKD. The CDR3 loop spans 14 amino acids. V gave up 4 bases and J gave up 7 bases; unmatched junction bases: 5. The CDR3 region has the DNA TGTGCCACCAGTGACCCTCGGACAGGGGGTGGCTACACCTTC. Amino acid sequence: CATSDPRTGGGYTF.

V gene TRBV6-5 combines with J gene TRBJ2-7; D is perhaps TRBD2 (6 bases). Trimming stripped 7 bases from V and 7 bases from J, with 20 bases between. Germline CDR1 MNHEY, CDR2 SVGAGI. CDR3 length: 14 amino acids. CDR3 amino acids: CASIIPGALGEQYF. CDR3 coding DNA: TGTGCCAGCATCATACCGGGAGCCCTGGGAGAGCAGTACTTC.

This clonotype was counted many times. The V call is TRBV29-1, the J call TRBJ2-7, with 15 bases that match TRBD2. V gave up 7 bases and J gave up 6 bases; unmatched junction bases: 1. The CDR3 loop spans 12 amino acids. The V gene's germline CDR1 is SQVTM and CDR2 ANQGSEA. The CDR3 loop is CSGGLAGGEQYF. CDR3 DNA sequence: TGCAGCGGGGGACTAGCGGGAGGCGAGCAGTACTTC.

This clonotype came up a few times. The chain couples TRBV27 to TRBJ2-7; 11 nucleotides align to TRBD2. The CDR3 totals 15 residues. Germline V lookup: CDR1 MNHEY, CDR2 SMNVEV (reference sequence). The V segment lost 7 bases and the J segment 2 bases; nucleotides outside the gene matches: 7. CDR3 sequence: CASNPTSGSTYEQYF. The CDR3 region has the DNA TGTGCCAGCAACCCCACTAGCGGGAGTACCTACGAGCAGTACTTC.

This sequence joins TRBV18 and TRBJ1-6, with TRBD1 matching 7 bases. With V trimmed by 3 bases and J by 8 bases, 7 bases remained unmatched. From germline, CDR1 is KGHSH and CDR2 LQKENI. The CDR3 has 15 amino acids. CDR3 bases: TGTGCCAGCTCACCCGGGACAGCCAATGATTCACCCCTCCACTTT. Protein: CASSPGTANDSPLHF.

The V call is TRBV29-1, the J call TRBJ2-3; D may be TRBD1 (6 bases). The CDR3 consists of 13 residues. Germline values: CDR1 SQVTM, CDR2 ANQGSEA. Trimming shortened V by 7 bases and J by 5 bases, and 16 bases separated the two germline ends. The CDR3 DNA reads as TGCAGCGCCCATGGACAGCCAGGAGATACGCAGTATTTT. Its protein product is CSAHGQPGDTQYF.